This T cell receptor (beta chain) was captured by sequencing in a study of Ad26.COV2.S vaccination and SARS-CoV-2 variants. Data came from immunoSEQ multiplex PCR; TCRdb stores just in-frame clones and leaves some out. The table includes around 400,000 clones, 83% detected once. This CDR3 comprises 15 residues. With 2 bases clipped from V and 4 bases from J, the junction kept 6 bases outside the gene matches. Per the germline V gene, CDR1 is SGHVS and CDR2 is FNYEAQ. Regarding treatment: approximately 18 received Ad26.COV2.S at low or high dose, single or two shots; 5 received placebo; per-sample allocation not given. Sampling occurred on day 63 after the first vaccine or placebo injection.

This clonotype originated in a person aged 18-65 years who received the Ad26.COV2.S COVID-19 vaccine or a placebo. The J gene is TRBJ1-2, the V gene TRBV7-6; 8 bases are a match to TRBD1. This specimen was peripheral blood, taken in a trial of Ad26.COV2.S vaccine versus placebo. This CDR3 is CASSLQTGGAYGYTF. CDR3 in DNA: TGTGCCAGCAGCTTACAAACAGGGGGAGCCTATGGCTACACCTTC.